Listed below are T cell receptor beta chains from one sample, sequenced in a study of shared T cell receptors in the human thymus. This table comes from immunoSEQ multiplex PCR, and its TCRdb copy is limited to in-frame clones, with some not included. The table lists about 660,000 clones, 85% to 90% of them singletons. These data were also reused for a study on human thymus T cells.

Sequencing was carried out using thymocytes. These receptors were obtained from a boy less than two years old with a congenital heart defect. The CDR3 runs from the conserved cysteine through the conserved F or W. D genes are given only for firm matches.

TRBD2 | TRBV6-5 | CASSYGTSGFYEQYF
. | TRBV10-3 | CAIREEGEGNGYTF
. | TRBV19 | CASSRLALNEQFF
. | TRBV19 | CASSIVPGRNTIYF
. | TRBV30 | CAWSVLAGLPSSYNEQFF
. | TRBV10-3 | CAIRGPKVYEQYF
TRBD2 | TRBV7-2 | CASSPTTSGEAKNIQYF
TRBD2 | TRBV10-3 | CAISPRTSGSSYNEQFF
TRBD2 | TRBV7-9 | CASSLWEGWYEQYF
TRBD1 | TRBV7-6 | CASSPGTGHEQYF
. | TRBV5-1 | CASRQRRDLNTEAFF
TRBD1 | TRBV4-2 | CASSQEPLSGTGDNQPQHF
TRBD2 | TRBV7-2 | CASSSRLASQYF
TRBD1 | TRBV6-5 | CASSGIGTGIPEQYF
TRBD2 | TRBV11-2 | CASSLRAGGTYEQYF
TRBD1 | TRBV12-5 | CASGRPDRGHGYTF
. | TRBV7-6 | CASSLSWTGELFF
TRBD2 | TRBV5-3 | CARSLGVLRRGGTDTQYF
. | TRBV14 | CASSQGTGYYEQYF
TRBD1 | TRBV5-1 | CASSLGQGATNEKLFF
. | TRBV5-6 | CASSSPRTETYEQYF
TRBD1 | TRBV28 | CASSAGPEGTAAYGYTF
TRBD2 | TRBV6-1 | CASSEDREGELQDEQFF
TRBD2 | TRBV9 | CASSFRWTSGSVEQFF
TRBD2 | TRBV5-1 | CASNPSGAPGYEQYF
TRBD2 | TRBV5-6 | CASSVGISGTPSGYEQYF
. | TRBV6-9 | CASSYWAIVPGSCEQYF
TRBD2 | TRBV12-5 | CASGCWTSGKQETQYF
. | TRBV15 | CATSTPQDRSGELFF
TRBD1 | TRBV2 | CARGQGGSYEQYF
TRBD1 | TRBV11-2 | CASSKSPTGGLRELFF
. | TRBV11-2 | CASSPVEGGGSGANVLTF
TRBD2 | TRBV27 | CASSLGGGRVIDTQYF
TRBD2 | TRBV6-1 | CASMGGGPLEFF
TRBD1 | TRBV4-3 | CASSQDGSHRGQGPRTDGYTF
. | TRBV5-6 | CASSYQEGSPLYETQYF
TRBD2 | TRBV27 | CASRLSGSSDTQYF
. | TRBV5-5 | CASSARWLNTEAFF
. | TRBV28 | CASNEKTGWNEKLFF
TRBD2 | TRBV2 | CARTGTSGTDTQYF
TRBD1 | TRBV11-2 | CASSPTGGDTEAFF
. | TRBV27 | CASSLIGGRGGFKAFF
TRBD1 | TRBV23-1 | CASSSPPPGQNYGYTF
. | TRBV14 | CASSQNIADTQYF
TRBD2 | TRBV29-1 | CSASGLAGFGFRELFF
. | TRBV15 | CATSRVEGDGYTF
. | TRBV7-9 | CASSLVSPRAFF
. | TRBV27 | CASSLTGLNPLGEAFF
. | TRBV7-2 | CASSFRRPHTDTQYF
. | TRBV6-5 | CASSYSSTFRADTQYF
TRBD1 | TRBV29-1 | CSVAIGGAKARPSTDTQYF
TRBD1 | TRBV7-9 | CASSLETDRVGNQPQHF
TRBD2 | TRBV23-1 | CASSQPRTSGRNEQYF
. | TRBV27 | CASRSYTEAFF
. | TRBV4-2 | CASSRRESSYEQYF
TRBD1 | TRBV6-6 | CASSYGNDRAETQYF